This T cell receptor beta chain is drawn from a study of shared clonotypes between healthy human individuals. Germline CDR1 and CDR2: WSHSY and SAAADI. The CDR3 is 15 amino acids. V lost 6 bases, J lost 8 bases, and 10 bases stayed unmatched. Comments on this clone: What it binds is not known.

For sorted subsets, 200 ng DNA per replicate equaled 30,000 or so T cell genomes. Here immunoSEQ multiplex PCR was the method, and the copy in TCRdb shows in-frame clones only, minus some. The table records some 2.1 million clones, approximately 95% of them present only once. Study-level points and caveats: Naive subsets, compared against memory subsets, generally had larger estimated richness values. Sorted-subset samples were not fully sequenced, rarefaction indicated.

Terminally differentiated effector memory CD45RA+ cells were excluded from the naive CD8 cells, which were CD45RO-negative and positively selected for CCR7. All participating donors were Caucasian adults from Nashville, Tennessee. Sequenced material: naive CD8+ T cells sorted from blood. The V and J genes are TRBV10-2 and TRBJ2-1; 10 bases fit TRBD1. This TCR was recovered from a man aged 18 to 29 in good health. CDR3 loop: CASSETGGYLDEQFF. Written as DNA, the CDR3 is TGCGCCAGCAGCGAGACAGGGGGCTACCTAGATGAGCAGTTCTTC.